The clone carrying this T cell receptor (beta chain) was observed a single time. What it binds is unknown. This entry is derived from a study of STAT5B mutations in CD4+ large granular lymphocyte leukemia. Study-wide results and caveats: CD4-sorted patient repertoires seemed more clonal than healthy CD4+ repertoires.

TCRdb's table, derived via immunoSEQ multiplex PCR, lists solely in-frame clones and lacks some. The sample records tens of thousands of clones, 65% to 85% being singletons. The V gene's germline CDR1 is KGHSY and CDR2 FQNENV. Trimming removed 4 bases from V and 7 bases from J, with 20 bases in between. This CDR3 comprises 16 residues. The rearrangement uses TRBV16 and TRBJ2-1, with D perhaps matching TRBD1 or TRBD2 (5 bases each). Sequenced: CD4+ T cells from blood buffy coats. This TCR was recovered from a human donor in good health. The CDR3 here is CASSLRLWEWGNEQFF. CDR3 nucleotide sequence: TGTGCCAGCAGCCTAAGGCTTTGGGAGTGGGGGAATGAGCAGTTCTTC. The whole variable domain, remainder taken from reference TRBV16 and TRBJ2-1, is GEEVAQTPKHLVRGEGQKAKLYCAPIKGHSYVFWYQQVLKNEFKFLISFQNENVFDETGMPKERFSAKCLPNSPCSLEIQATKLEDSAVYFCASSLRLWEWGNEQFFGPGTRLTVL.